The TCR beta chain under discussion was sequenced for a study of T cells expressing NK-cell markers. Overall study: Underlying the TCR beta repertoires were sorted CD3+CD56+NKG2C+, CD3+CD56+NKG2C- and CD3+CD56-NKG2C+ T cells. One of eight sequenced donors was HCMV-seronegative; the other seven were seropositive.

The CDR3 runs to 18 residues. From germline, CDR1 is MGHRA and CDR2 YSYEKL. TCRdb re-called the 5' RACE reads and shows each CDR3 protein once, DNA omitted. The listing records some 500,000 distinct CDR3 sequences. Notes on this clonotype: The antigen is unknown.

Overall study findings and caveats: These clonotypes also led the CD3+CD56-NKG2C+ fraction in several donors. The dominant NKG2C+ clonotypes represented roughly 1.0-7.5% of CD8+ T cells in over 5 donors.

This rearrangement joins TRBV4-1 to TRBJ2-1; without DNA, the TCRdb call of TRBD2 cannot be checked. The clonotype comes from a woman aged 50 to 60 in good health. Material for sequencing was blood T cells: a sorted CD56 or NKG2C T cell subset, CD4+ or CD8+ T cells, or bulk PBMC T cells (not recorded which). The chain's CDR3 is CASSHPGRDTSSYNEQFF.